The entry that follows covers one T cell receptor beta chain sequence. Its antigen is not known. The junction differs from germline at one of its ends, possibly a read error. Methods used by the authors: Junction-only sequences produced by ImmunoSEQ had no quality scores, so filtering differed. Using immunoSEQ multiplex PCR, the repertoire was profiled, and TCRdb retains in-frame clones only, with some absent. The DNA gave D and trimming, while V, J and clone size come from that table. The profile shows 850,000 to 1,200,000 clones, 70% to 80% of them singletons. The data were obtained in a study of shared clonotypes between healthy human individuals. Across the study: Plates per donor: three CD4 naive, three CD4 memory, two CD8 naive, one CD8 memory. General study results and limits: Compared with memory subsets, naive subsets generally had larger estimated richness.

Germline V lookup: CDR1 MNHEY, CDR2 SVGAGI. CDR3 size: 14 residues. Naive CD45RA+ and memory CD45RA-negative subsets were split from CD4+ cells. Sequenced: memory CD4+ T cells sorted from blood. Subset noted: CD45RA-negative fraction. This clonotype originated in a man between 18 and 35 years old in good health. The chain has TRBV6-5 and TRBJ2-1, with D perhaps given as TRBD1 or TRBD2 (6 bases each). CDR3 nucleotides: TGTGCCAGCAGTAGAAATCCCCGGGGGCAGGAGTCGGTCTTC. Its protein is CASSRNPRGQESVF.